This is a list of T cell receptor beta chains from one sample in a study of follicular helper T cells after annual influenza vaccination. Profiling relied on immunoSEQ multiplex PCR, and the TCRdb table lists in-frame clones only, not all of them. The table shows about 6,000 clones, with approximately 84% occurring only once. Specimen: CXCR5+ CD38- circulating T follicular helper cells from blood, collected 7 days after influenza vaccination. These receptor sequences come from an adult who received the influenza vaccine. Both conserved end residues are part of each CDR3. The D gene is left open where the match is weak. Size values are once, few and many counts, or a class for expanded clones, and some rows have none.

>TRBV21-1|.|.|15
CASSKGQVASNEQFF
>TRBV14|once|.|14
CASSPRVHQETQYF
>TRBV2|.|.|14
CASNSQRAQETQYF
>TRBV18|.|.|16
CASSPNRQVFDTEAFF
>TRBV5-1|.|.|16
CASSISSVAGTDTQYF
>TRBV10-3|.|TRBD2|14
CAISGKRGSYEQYF
>TRBV10-1|.|TRBD1|14
CASFPGQGRHGYTF
>TRBV7-9|.|TRBD1|19
CASSLYSGQGAGGANVLTF
>TRBV7-2|.|.|14
CASSSRDSTDTQYF
>TRBV27|.|TRBD2|15
CASSFFSGSADTQYF
>TRBV6-6|.|.|13
CASSSQVNTEAFF
>TRBV11-2|.|.|14
CASSLMGRGDTQYF
>TRBV7-2|.|.|14
CASSLDLSGNTIYF
>TRBV28|.|TRBD1|13
CASSPTGGYGYTF
>TRBV30|.|.|14
CAWSGGPSNQPQHF
>TRBV19|.|.|13
CASSSSSQETQYF
>TRBV6-6|.|.|9
CASRGEAFF
>TRBV5-1|.|TRBD2|15
CASSLATSGSDTQYF
>TRBV5-1|.|.|13
CASSLESSFGYTF
>TRBV5-4|.|.|19
CASSLARQGGSSGANVLTF
>TRBV30|.|TRBD2|14
CACRLAAVHETQYF
>TRBV5-1|.|.|15
CASSPGSSSQETQYF
>TRBV30|.|.|12
CAWSGGNTEAFF
>TRBV7-2|.|TRBD2|16
CASRPPGTSAQETQYF
>TRBV7-2|.|TRBD2|19
CASSFRGGGGTDNTDTQYF
>TRBV6-1|.|.|14
CASFQGTLSYEQYF
>TRBV7-8|few|.|13
CASSLRRNTEAFF
>TRBV7-2|.|.|14
CASSLVAGGSTIYF
>TRBV6-6|.|.|15
CASSYAGARNYGYTF
>TRBV6-1|.|TRBD1|14
CASSPRDRGWEQFF
>TRBV27|.|.|18
CASSLVGGDPSGANVLTF
>TRBV7-8|.|TRBD1|13
CASSPHRGGGYTF
>TRBV2|few|.|13
CASSVQGRYEQYF
>TRBV18|.|.|13
CASSRDSNQPQHF
>TRBV27|.|TRBD2|18
CASSKLAGGPNPYNEQFF
>TRBV7-2|.|.|12
CASSSDGRAQYF
>TRBV5-1|.|.|14
CASSRLDNTGELFF
>TRBV7-2|.|.|13
CASSSQWDSPLHF
>TRBV29-1|.|.|14
CSVEVGTSGNTIYF
>TRBV27|.|.|13
CASSYGRNYGYTF
>TRBV19|once|.|16
CASSIGGGIGGETQYF
>TRBV18|.|TRBD1|15
CASSYNRGRTGELFF
>TRBV5-4|few|TRBD1|16
CASSTGQGARAYGYTF
>TRBV5-4|.|TRBD1|17
CASSPGTGVLGANVLTF
>TRBV7-9|.|TRBD1|16
CASSSPGQGLGQPQHF
>TRBV28|.|.|14
CASSSRTGRTEAFF
>TRBV9|.|.|16
CASSVAGLGSGETQYF